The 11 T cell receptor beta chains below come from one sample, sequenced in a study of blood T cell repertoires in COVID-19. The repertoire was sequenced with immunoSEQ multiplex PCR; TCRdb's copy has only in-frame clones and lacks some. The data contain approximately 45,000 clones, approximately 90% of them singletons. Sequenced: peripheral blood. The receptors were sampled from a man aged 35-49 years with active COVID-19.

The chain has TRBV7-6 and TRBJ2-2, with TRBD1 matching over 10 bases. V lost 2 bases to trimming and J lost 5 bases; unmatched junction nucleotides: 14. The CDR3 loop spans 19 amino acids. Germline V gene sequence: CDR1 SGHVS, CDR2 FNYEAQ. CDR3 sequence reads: CASSLNEGQGKVETGELFF. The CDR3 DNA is TGTGCCAGCAGCTTAAACGAGGGACAGGGGAAGGTGGAAACCGGGGAGCTGTTTTTT.

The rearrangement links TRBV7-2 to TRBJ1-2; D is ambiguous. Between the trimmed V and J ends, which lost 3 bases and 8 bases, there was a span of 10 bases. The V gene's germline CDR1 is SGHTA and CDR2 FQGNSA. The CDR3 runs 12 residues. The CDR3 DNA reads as TGTGCCAGCAGCTTCCCGGAGAGGGGCTACACCTTC. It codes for CASSFPERGYTF.

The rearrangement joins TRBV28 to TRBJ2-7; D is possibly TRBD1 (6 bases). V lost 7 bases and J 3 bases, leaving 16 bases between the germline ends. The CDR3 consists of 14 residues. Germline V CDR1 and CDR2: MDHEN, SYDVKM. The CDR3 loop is CASTPLSQGYEQYF. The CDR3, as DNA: TGTGCCAGCACCCCACTATCACAGGGCTACGAGCAGTACTTC.

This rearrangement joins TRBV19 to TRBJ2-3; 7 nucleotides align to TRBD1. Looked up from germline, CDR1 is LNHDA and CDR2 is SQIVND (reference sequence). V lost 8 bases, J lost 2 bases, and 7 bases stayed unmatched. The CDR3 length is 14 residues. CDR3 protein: CASQRGTATDTQYF. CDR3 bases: TGTGCCAGTCAGAGGGGGACAGCCACAGATACGCAGTATTTT. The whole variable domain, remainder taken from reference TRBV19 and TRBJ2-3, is DGGITQSPKYLFRKEGQNVTLSCEQNLNHDAMYWYRQDPGQGLRLIYYSQIVNDFQKGDIAEGYSVSREKKESFPLTVTSAQKNPTAFYLCASQRGTATDTQYFGPGTRLTVL.

CDR3 in amino acids: CAWRRQDLNTEAFF. CDR3 DNA sequence: TGTGCCTGGAGGCGACAGGACCTAAACACTGAAGCTTTCTTT. The J gene is TRBJ1-1, the V gene TRBV30; a possible D gene is TRBD1 (6 bases). Germline V lookup: CDR1 GTSNPN, CDR2 SVGIG (reference sequence). The CDR3 has 14 amino acids. Trimming removed 3 bases from V and 2 bases from J, with 13 bases in between.

The CDR3 region is CASSYTGDYTEAFF. The DNA of the CDR3 is TGTGCCAGCAGTTACACAGGGGATTACACTGAAGCTTTCTTT. The chain recombines TRBV6-2 or TRBV6-3 with TRBJ1-1; 7 bases align to TRBD1. V lost 2 bases to trimming and J lost 3 bases; unmatched junction nucleotides: 3. In germline, CDR1 is MNHEY, CDR2 SVGEGT. This CDR3 spans 14 amino acids.

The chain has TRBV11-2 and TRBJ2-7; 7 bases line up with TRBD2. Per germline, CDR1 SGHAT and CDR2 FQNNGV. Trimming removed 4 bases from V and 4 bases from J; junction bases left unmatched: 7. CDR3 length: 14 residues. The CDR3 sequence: CASSSLWEGYEQYF. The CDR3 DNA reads TGTGCCAGCAGCTCCCTGTGGGAGGGGTACGAGCAGTACTTC.

CDR3 DNA sequence: TGTGCCAGCAGCTTGCTAGCGGGAGGGCCGAGGGGGACCCAGTACTTC. This gives the protein CASSLLAGGPRGTQYF. The gene calls are TRBV7-7 and TRBJ2-5; 12 bases match TRBD2. This CDR3 region has 16 residues. Germline-derived CDR1 and CDR2 are SSHAT and FNYEAQ (reference sequence). V was clipped by 3 bases and J by 7 bases; unmatched bases: 9.

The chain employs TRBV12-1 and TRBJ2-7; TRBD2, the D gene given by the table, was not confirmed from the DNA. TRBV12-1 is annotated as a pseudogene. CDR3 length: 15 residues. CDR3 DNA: TGTGCCAGCAGCCTTAGGGGAGGGAAAGGGTACGAGCAGTACTTC. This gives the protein CASSLRGGKGYEQYF.

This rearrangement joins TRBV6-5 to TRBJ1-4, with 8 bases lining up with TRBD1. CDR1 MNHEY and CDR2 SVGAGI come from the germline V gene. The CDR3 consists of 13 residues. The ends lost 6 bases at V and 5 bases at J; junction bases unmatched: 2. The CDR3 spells CASSGTGNEKLFF. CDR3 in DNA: TGTGCCAGCAGCGGGACAGGAAATGAAAAACTGTTTTTT.

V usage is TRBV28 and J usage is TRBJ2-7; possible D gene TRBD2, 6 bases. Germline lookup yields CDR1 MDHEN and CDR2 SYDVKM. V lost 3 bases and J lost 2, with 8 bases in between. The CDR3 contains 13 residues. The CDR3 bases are TGTGCCAGCAGTTTCGCGGGACCCTACGAGCAGTACTTC. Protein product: CASSFAGPYEQYF. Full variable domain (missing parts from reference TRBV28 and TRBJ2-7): DVKVTQSSRYLVKRTGEKVFLECVQDMDHENMFWYRQDPGLGLRLIYFSYDVKMKEKGDIPEGYSVSREKKERFSLILESASTNQTSMYLCASSFAGPYEQYFGPGTRLTVT.